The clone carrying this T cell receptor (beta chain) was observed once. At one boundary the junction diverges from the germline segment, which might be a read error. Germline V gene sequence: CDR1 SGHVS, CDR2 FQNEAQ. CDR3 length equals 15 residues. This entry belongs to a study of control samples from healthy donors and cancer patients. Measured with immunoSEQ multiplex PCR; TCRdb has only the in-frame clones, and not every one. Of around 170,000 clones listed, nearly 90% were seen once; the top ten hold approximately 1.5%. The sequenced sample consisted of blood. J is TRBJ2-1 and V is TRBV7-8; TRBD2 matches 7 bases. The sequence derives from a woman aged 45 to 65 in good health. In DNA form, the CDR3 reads TGTGCCGGCAGCTTAGTCAGCGGGGTCTACAATGAGCAGTTCTTC. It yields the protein CAGSLVSGVYNEQFF.